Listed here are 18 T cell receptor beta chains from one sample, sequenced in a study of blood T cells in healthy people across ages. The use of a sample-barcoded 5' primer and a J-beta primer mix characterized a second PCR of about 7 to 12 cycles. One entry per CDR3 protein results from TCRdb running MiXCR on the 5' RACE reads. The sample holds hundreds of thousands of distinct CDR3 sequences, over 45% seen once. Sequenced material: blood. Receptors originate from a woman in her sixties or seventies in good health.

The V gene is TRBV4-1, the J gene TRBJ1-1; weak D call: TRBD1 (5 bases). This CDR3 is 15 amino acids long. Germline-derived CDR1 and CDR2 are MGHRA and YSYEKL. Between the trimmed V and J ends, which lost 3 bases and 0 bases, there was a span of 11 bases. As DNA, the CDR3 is TGCGCCAGCAGCCATTTGGGGACGGTGAACACTGAAGCTTTCTTT. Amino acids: CASSHLGTVNTEAFF.

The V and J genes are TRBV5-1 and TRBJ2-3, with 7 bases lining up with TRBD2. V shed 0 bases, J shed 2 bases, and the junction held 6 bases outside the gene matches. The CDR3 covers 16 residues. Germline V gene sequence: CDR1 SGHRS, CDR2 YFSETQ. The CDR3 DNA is TGCGCCAGCAGCTTGGGGCTAGCGGAATTCACAGATACGCAGTATTTT. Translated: CASSLGLAEFTDTQYF.

The chain's CDR3 is CASSLTGGARDAEAFF. In DNA, the CDR3 is TGCGCCAGCAGTCTCACAGGGGGCGCGAGGGACGCTGAAGCTTTCTTT. The chain has TRBV4-3 and TRBJ1-1; 9 bases match TRBD1. The CDR3 loop spans 16 amino acids. J was trimmed by 6 bases and V by 6 bases; bases with no gene match: 14. In germline, CDR1 is LGHNA, CDR2 YSLEER.

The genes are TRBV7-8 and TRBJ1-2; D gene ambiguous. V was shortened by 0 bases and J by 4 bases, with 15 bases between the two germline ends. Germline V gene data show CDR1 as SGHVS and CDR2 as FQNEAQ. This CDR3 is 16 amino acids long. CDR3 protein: CASSLAQEFSIYGYTF. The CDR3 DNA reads TGTGCCAGCAGCTTAGCGCAAGAGTTTTCGATCTATGGCTACACCTTC.

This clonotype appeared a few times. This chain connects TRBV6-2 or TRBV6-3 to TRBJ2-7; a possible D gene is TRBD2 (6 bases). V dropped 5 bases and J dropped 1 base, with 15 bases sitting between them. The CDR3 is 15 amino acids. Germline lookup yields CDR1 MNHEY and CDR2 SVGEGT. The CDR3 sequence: CASSDRPGGSYEQYF. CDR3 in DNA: TGTGCCAGCAGTGACCGACCTGGAGGGTCCTACGAGCAGTACTTC.

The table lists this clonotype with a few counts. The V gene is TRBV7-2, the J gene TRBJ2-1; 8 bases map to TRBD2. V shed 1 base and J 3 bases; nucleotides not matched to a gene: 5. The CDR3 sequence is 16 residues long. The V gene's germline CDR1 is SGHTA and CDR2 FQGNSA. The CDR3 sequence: CASSLGPGLDYNEQFF. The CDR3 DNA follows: TGTGCCAGCAGCTTAGGACCGGGACTAGACTACAATGAGCAGTTCTTC.

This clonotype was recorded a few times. CDR3 bases: TGTGCCAGCAGCCCAAAGGGACAGGGGAGGGAAGAGACCCAGTACTTC. This sequence encodes CASSPKGQGREETQYF. The J gene is TRBJ2-5, the V gene TRBV4-2, with TRBD1 matching over 10 bases. Per the germline V gene, CDR1 is LGHNA and CDR2 is YNFKEQ. With V trimmed by 4 bases and J by 3 bases, 8 bases remained unmatched. The CDR3 is made up of 16 amino acids.

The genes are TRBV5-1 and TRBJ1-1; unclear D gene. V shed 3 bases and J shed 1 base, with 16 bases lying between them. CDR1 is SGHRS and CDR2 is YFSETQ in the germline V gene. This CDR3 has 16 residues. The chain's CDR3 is CASSYRIAAGNTEAFF. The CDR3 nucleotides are TGCGCCAGCAGCTATAGGATAGCAGCGGGGAACACTGAAGCTTTCTTT. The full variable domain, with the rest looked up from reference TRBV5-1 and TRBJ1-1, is KAGVTQTPRYLIKTRGQQVTLSCSPISGHRSVSWYQQTPGQGLQFLFEYFSETQRNKGNFPGRFSGRQFSNSRSEMNVSTLELGDSALYLCASSYRIAAGNTEAFFGQGTRLTVV.

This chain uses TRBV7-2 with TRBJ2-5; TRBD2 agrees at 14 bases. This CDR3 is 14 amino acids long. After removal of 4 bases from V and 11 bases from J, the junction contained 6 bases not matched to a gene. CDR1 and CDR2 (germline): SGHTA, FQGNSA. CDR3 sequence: CASSWGLAGAEQYF. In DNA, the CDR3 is TGTGCCAGCAGCTGGGGACTAGCGGGAGCTGAGCAGTACTTC.

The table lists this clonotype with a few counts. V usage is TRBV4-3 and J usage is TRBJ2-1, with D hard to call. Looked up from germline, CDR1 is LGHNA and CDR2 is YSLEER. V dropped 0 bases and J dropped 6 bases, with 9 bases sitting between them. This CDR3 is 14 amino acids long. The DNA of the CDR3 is TGCGCCAGCAGCCAAGATAGAACCTCCAATGAGCAGTTCTTC. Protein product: CASSQDRTSNEQFF.

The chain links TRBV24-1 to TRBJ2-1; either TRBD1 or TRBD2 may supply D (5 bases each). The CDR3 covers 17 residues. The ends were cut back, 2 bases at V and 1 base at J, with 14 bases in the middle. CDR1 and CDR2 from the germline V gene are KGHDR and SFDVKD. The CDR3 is CATSDWEPGRSYNEQFF. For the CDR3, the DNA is TGTGCCACCAGTGATTGGGAACCGGGACGGTCCTACAATGAGCAGTTCTTC.

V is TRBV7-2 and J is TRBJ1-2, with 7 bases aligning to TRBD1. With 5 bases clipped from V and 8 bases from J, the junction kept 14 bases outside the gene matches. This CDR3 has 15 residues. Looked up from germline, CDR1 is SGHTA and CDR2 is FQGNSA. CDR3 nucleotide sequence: TGTGCCAGCAGCATGCTCTCAGGGGGAGCTGGAGGCTACACCTTC. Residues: CASSMLSGGAGGYTF. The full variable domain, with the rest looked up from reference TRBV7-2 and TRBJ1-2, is GAGVSQSPSNKVTEKGKDVELRCDPISGHTALYWYRQSLGQGLEFLIYFQGNSAPDKSGLPSDRFSAERTGGSVSTLTIQRTQQEDSAVYLCASSMLSGGAGGYTFGSGTRLTVV.

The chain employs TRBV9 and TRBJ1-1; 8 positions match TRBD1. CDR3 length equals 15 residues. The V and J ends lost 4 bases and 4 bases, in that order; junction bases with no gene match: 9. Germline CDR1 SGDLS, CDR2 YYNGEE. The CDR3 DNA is TGTGCCAGCAGCCCGACGGACACAGGGGGCACTGAAGCTTTCTTT. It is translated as CASSPTDTGGTEAFF. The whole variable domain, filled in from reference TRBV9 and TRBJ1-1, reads DSGVTQTPKHLITATGQRVTLRCSPRSGDLSVYWYQQSLDQGLQFLIQYYNGEERAKGNILERFSAQQFPDLHSELNLSSLELGDSALYFCASSPTDTGGTEAFFGQGTRLTVV.

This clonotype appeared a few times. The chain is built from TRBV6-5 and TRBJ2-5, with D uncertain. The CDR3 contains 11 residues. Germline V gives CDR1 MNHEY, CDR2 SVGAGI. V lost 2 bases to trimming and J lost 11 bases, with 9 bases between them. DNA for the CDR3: TGTGCCAGCAGTTACAATAGAGAGCAGTACTTC. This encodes CASSYNREQYF.

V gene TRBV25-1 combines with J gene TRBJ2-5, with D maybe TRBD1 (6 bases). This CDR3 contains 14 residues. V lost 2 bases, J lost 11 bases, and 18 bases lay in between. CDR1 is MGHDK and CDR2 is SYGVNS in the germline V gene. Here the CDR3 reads CASSEQGSYNEQYF. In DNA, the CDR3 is TGTGCCAGCAGTGAACAGGGGTCCTACAATGAGCAGTACTTC. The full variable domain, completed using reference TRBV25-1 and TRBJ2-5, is EADIYQTPRYLVIGTGKKITLECSQTMGHDKMYWYQQDPGMELHLIHYSYGVNSTEKGDLSSESTVSRIRTEHFPLTLESARPSHTSQYLCASSEQGSYNEQYFGPGTRLLVL.

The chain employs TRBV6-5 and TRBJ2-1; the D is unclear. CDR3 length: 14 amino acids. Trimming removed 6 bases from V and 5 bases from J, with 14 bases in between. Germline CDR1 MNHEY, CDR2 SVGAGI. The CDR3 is CASRYVHANNEQFF. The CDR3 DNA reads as TGTGCCAGCAGGTACGTGCACGCAAACAATGAGCAGTTCTTC.

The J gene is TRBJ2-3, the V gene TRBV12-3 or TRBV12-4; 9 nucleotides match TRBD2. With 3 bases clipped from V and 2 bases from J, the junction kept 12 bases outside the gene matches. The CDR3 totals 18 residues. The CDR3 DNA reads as TGTGCCAGCAGTTTGAGGACTAGCGTGAGGGGGACCACAGATACGCAGTATTTT. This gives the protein CASSLRTSVRGTTDTQYF.

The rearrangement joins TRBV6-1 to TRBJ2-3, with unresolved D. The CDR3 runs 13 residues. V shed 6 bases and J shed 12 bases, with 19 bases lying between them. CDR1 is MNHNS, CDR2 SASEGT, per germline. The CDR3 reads CASSLRLERSQYF. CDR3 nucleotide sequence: TGTGCCAGCAGCCTCAGACTGGAGAGGAGTCAGTATTTT.